What follows are 18 T cell receptor beta chains derived from one specimen sequenced in a study of blood T cell repertoires in COVID-19. Only in-frame clones appear in the TCRdb table, and some are missing; sequencing was by immunoSEQ multiplex PCR. The sample records about 390,000 clones, around nine tenths being singletons. The specimen was PBMCs or T cells enriched from blood (not recorded which). These receptors were collected from a woman aged 45-65 years who had recovered from COVID-19.

The CDR3, as DNA: TGTGCCAGTAGTAGGGATGGACAGCAGCCCCAGCATTTT. It is translated as CASSRDGQQPQHF. The chain joins TRBV19 to TRBJ1-5; possibly TRBD1 for D (6 bases). V was shortened by 4 bases and J by 7 bases, with 11 bases between the two germline ends. Germline-derived CDR1 and CDR2 are LNHDA and SQIVND (reference sequence). This CDR3 is built from 13 residues.

V is TRBV27 and J is TRBJ2-1; possible D gene TRBD1, 7 bases. V lost 6 bases and J lost 9, with 12 bases in between. This CDR3 is 12 amino acids long. Germline CDR1 and CDR2: MNHEY and SMNVEV (reference sequence). The CDR3 reads CASSLQGGEQFF. CDR3 DNA: TGTGCCAGCAGCCTCCAGGGGGGTGAGCAGTTCTTC.

This chain links TRBV11-2 with TRBJ2-7, with TRBD1 identical over 9 bases. The CDR3 consists of 16 residues. The V gene end was trimmed by 6 bases and the J gene end by 3 bases; junction bases not matched to a gene: 12. In germline, CDR1 is SGHAT, CDR2 FQNNGV. CDR3 residues: CASRPPGQGLNYEQYF. The DNA for the CDR3 is TGTGCCAGCAGACCCCCGGGACAGGGACTGAACTACGAGCAGTACTTC.

The gene calls are TRBV28 and TRBJ1-2, with 10 bases that match TRBD1. Germline loops: CDR1 MDHEN, CDR2 SYDVKM. This CDR3 is built from 19 residues. J gave up 4 bases and V 6 bases, and 20 bases lay outside the gene matches. The CDR3 sequence: CASSGVRRPGTGVGYGYTF. The CDR3 DNA reads as TGTGCCAGCAGCGGCGTACGTAGGCCCGGGACAGGGGTTGGCTATGGCTACACCTTC.

This sequence joins TRBV7-2 and TRBJ2-2, with D perhaps matching TRBD1 (6 bases). Germline V gene sequence: CDR1 SGHTA, CDR2 FQGNSA. Between the trimmed V and J ends, which lost 5 bases and 3 bases, there was a span of 16 bases. This CDR3 comprises 16 residues. CDR3 region: CASSPLRGWYTGELFF. The CDR3 DNA reads as TGTGCCAGCAGCCCGCTCAGGGGATGGTACACCGGGGAGCTGTTTTTT.

The chain links TRBV28 to TRBJ1-1; no reliable D call. Trimming cost V 3 bases and J 1 base, with 6 bases left between them. The CDR3 has 13 amino acids. Germline lookup yields CDR1 MDHEN and CDR2 SYDVKM. The CDR3: CASSFNRNTEAFF. In nucleotides, the CDR3 is TGTGCCAGCAGTTTCAACAGGAACACTGAAGCTTTCTTT.

The chain employs TRBV27 and TRBJ2-5, with D possibly TRBD1 on 5 matching bases. CDR3 size: 14 residues. The V end lost 10 bases, the J end lost 2 bases, and 17 bases lay between the germline ends. Germline V gene sequence: CDR1 MNHEY, CDR2 SMNVEV (reference sequence). The CDR3 sequence is CATAPIDRQETQYF. CDR3 coding DNA: TGTGCCACCGCGCCAATCGACAGACAAGAGACCCAGTACTTC.

The chain combines TRBV19 with TRBJ1-2; D unresolved. V was pared by 5 bases and J by 8 bases, with 18 bases between. CDR3 length: 14 amino acids. Germline V gives CDR1 LNHDA, CDR2 SQIVND (reference sequence). The CDR3 loop reads CASSPQRGVGGYTF. The CDR3 bases are TGTGCCAGTAGTCCCCAACGCGGGGTTGGAGGCTACACCTTC.

V gene TRBV9 combines with J gene TRBJ2-5, with 10 bases that match TRBD2. Losses at the gene ends were 2 bases for V and 1 base for J; bases not matched to a gene: 2. This CDR3 contains 15 residues. Germline-derived CDR1 and CDR2 are SGDLS and YYNGEE. The CDR3 region is CASSVLAGAQETQYF. The CDR3 bases are TGTGCCAGCAGCGTCCTAGCGGGGGCCCAAGAGACCCAGTACTTC. The entire variable domain, with the rest obtained from reference TRBV9 and TRBJ2-5, is as follows: DSGVTQTPKHLITATGQRVTLRCSPRSGDLSVYWYQQSLDQGLQFLIQYYNGEERAKGNILERFSAQQFPDLHSELNLSSLELGDSALYFCASSVLAGAQETQYFGPGTRLLVL.

The rearrangement links TRBV25-1 to TRBJ1-6, with a weak D call TRBD1 (6 bases). Trimming stripped 2 bases from V and 13 bases from J, with 15 bases between. The CDR3 extends over 14 amino acids. Per germline, CDR1 MGHDK and CDR2 SYGVNS. DNA for the CDR3: TGTGCCAGCAGTGAACCAGGGGACGGGAGGCCCCTCCACTTT. Translating gives CASSEPGDGRPLHF. Together with reference TRBV25-1 and TRBJ1-6, the CDR3 gives the full variable domain: EADIYQTPRYLVIGTGKKITLECSQTMGHDKMYWYQQDPGMELHLIHYSYGVNSTEKGDLSSESTVSRIRTEHFPLTLESARPSHTSQYLCASSEPGDGRPLHFGNGTRLTVT.

The CDR3 spells CASSRDRDRETYGYTF. In DNA, the CDR3 is TGCGCCAGCAGCCGCGACCGGGACAGGGAGACTTATGGCTACACCTTC. This rearrangement joins TRBV4-1 to TRBJ1-2; TRBD1 aligns across 9 bases. The trim removed 4 bases at V and 5 bases at J, leaving 11 bases unmatched. The CDR3 is 16 residues long. The V gene's germline CDR1 is MGHRA and CDR2 YSYEKL.

This clone was found once. The CDR3, as DNA: TGTGCCAGCAGCCCCGGGAACTATGGCTACACCTTC. Its translation is CASSPGNYGYTF. The rearrangement joins TRBV7-6 to TRBJ1-2; D is ambiguous. Trimming shortened V by 5 bases and J by 2 bases, and 6 bases separated the two germline ends. The germline V gene encodes CDR1 SGHVS and CDR2 FNYEAQ. The CDR3 sequence is 12 residues long.

The chain is built from TRBV2 and TRBJ1-5, with D maybe TRBD1 (6 bases). V lost 5 bases, J lost 0 bases, and 11 bases lay in between. Germline CDR1 is SNHLY and CDR2 is FYNNEI. CDR3 length: 15 residues. CDR3 in DNA: TGTGCCAGCAGTTCGGACAGAGTTAGCAATCAGCCCCAGCATTTT. It is translated as CASSSDRVSNQPQHF.

The rearrangement uses TRBV10-3 and TRBJ2-3, with a tentative D call TRBD2 (7 bases). Germline CDR1 is ENHRY and CDR2 is SYGVKD. The CDR3 runs 17 residues. V dropped 0 bases and J dropped 5 bases, with 18 bases sitting between them. This CDR3 reads CAISESEWGGEVDTQYF. DNA for the CDR3: TGTGCCATCAGTGAGTCGGAGTGGGGGGGCGAGGTAGATACGCAGTATTTT.

The V gene is TRBV3-1 (or the pseudogene TRBV3-2), the J gene TRBJ1-3; D unresolved. Germline V gives CDR1 LGHDT, CDR2 YNNKEL (reference sequence). This CDR3 is 17 amino acids long. The V end lost 1 base, the J end lost 4 bases, and 17 bases lay between the germline ends. Here the CDR3 reads CASSQVLGRPGGNTIYF. CDR3 DNA sequence: TGTGCCAGCAGCCAAGTGTTGGGCAGGCCGGGGGGAAACACCATATATTTT.

The rearrangement uses TRBV29-1 and TRBJ2-7; 10 bases agree with TRBD2. After removal of 0 bases from V and 4 bases from J, the junction contained 6 bases not matched to a gene. The CDR3 loop spans 15 amino acids. Per the germline V gene, CDR1 is SQVTM and CDR2 is ANQGSEA. The CDR3 coding sequence is TGCAGCGTTGAAGATGGTAGCGGGGGGAGATACGAGCAGTACTTC. The encoded protein is CSVEDGSGGRYEQYF.

The V gene is TRBV5-1, the J gene TRBJ2-6; D might be TRBD1 (6 bases). This CDR3 has 18 amino acids. Between the trimmed V and J ends, which lost 2 bases and 0 bases, there was a span of 15 bases. Germline CDR1 and CDR2: SGHRS and YFSETQ. The CDR3 sequence is CASSLGQNPFSGANVLTF. The DNA for the CDR3 is TGCGCCAGCAGCTTAGGACAGAATCCCTTCTCTGGGGCCAACGTCCTGACTTTC.

J is TRBJ2-5 and V is TRBV6-5; 8 bases match TRBD1. The CDR3 is 15 residues long. The germline CDR1 and CDR2 sequences are MNHEY and SVGAGI. After removal of 4 bases from V and 0 bases from J, the junction contained 4 bases not matched to a gene. The chain's CDR3 is CASSWDRRHQETQYF. The CDR3 coding sequence is TGTGCCAGCAGTTGGGACAGGCGTCACCAAGAGACCCAGTACTTC.